This entry lists 20 T cell receptor beta chains sequenced from one sample in a study of OX40 agonist ivuxolimab in advanced cancers. The repertoire was sequenced with immunoSEQ multiplex PCR; TCRdb's copy has only in-frame clones and lacks some. The data contain roughly 73,000 clones, more than 80% of them singletons. Specimen: CD4+ or CD8+ T cells sorted from blood, collected in a trial of the OX40 agonist ivuxolimab. The receptors come from an adult with an advanced solid tumor such as melanoma, head and neck, liver or kidney cancer.

In nucleotides, the CDR3 is TGTGCCAGCAGCTTGACAGGGGGCAGGGAGACCCAGTACTTC. It is translated as CASSLTGGRETQYF. The chain joins TRBV7-6 to TRBJ2-5; TRBD1 aligns across 10 bases. From germline, CDR1 is SGHVS and CDR2 FNYEAQ. Unmatched junction bases numbered 3, after V lost 3 bases and J lost 5 bases. The CDR3 has 14 amino acids.

This rearrangement joins TRBV6-5 to TRBJ2-2; D possibly uses TRBD1 or TRBD2 (5 bases each). Germline assignment: CDR1 MNHEY and CDR2 SVGAGI. V lost 2 bases and J lost 9, with 13 bases in between. The CDR3 consists of 14 residues. The CDR3 region has the DNA TGTGCCAGCAGTTACGAGGGGTACGGACGGGAGCTGTTTTTT. Protein product: CASSYEGYGRELFF.

The chain is built from TRBV15 and TRBJ2-3, with D maybe TRBD2 (6 bases). V was cut by 0 bases and J by 4 bases, with 11 bases left in between. The germline gives CDR1 LNHNV, CDR2 YYDKDF (reference sequence). The CDR3 sequence is 15 residues long. CDR3 DNA: TGTGCCACCAGCAGAGAACTAGCCTACCCAGATACGCAGTATTTT. It specifies CATSRELAYPDTQYF.

The V and J genes are TRBV4-1 and TRBJ1-5; D call uncertain. The CDR3 runs to 15 residues. Trimming left V 1 base short and J 0 bases short, with 7 bases between. Germline values: CDR1 MGHRA, CDR2 YSYEKL. The CDR3 nucleotides read TGCGCCAGCAGCCAAGGAAGCAATAGCAATCAGCCCCAGCATTTT. Amino acids: CASSQGSNSNQPQHF.

The CDR3 sequence: CASSYSKHTEAFF. The CDR3 DNA follows: TGTGCCAGCAGTTACTCGAAACACACTGAAGCTTTCTTT. This chain uses TRBV6-5 with TRBJ1-1; D is unclear. The CDR3 spans 13 residues. Germline-derived CDR1 and CDR2 are MNHEY and SVGAGI. The V and J ends lost 0 bases and 3 bases respectively, with 5 bases between them.

The chain links TRBV6-1 to TRBJ2-5, with 8 bases matching TRBD1. The V gene end was trimmed by 4 bases and the J gene end by 4 bases; junction bases not matched to a gene: 5. Germline V gene sequence: CDR1 MNHNS, CDR2 SASEGT. CDR3 length equals 14 residues. The CDR3 sequence is CASSAGQGRETQYF. CDR3 nucleotide sequence: TGTGCCAGCAGTGCTGGACAGGGTCGAGAGACCCAGTACTTC.

V is TRBV5-4 and J is TRBJ1-1; D might be TRBD1 (5 bases). The ends were cut back, 4 bases at V and 3 bases at J, with 10 bases in the middle. The CDR3 spans 13 residues. Germline V gene sequence: CDR1 SGHNT, CDR2 YYREEE (reference sequence). The CDR3 protein is CASSLRVDTEAFF. The CDR3 region has the DNA TGTGCCAGCAGCCTCAGGGTGGACACTGAAGCTTTCTTT.

The CDR3 sequence is CASSFSVGQGSPLHF. The CDR3 DNA reads as TGTGCCAGCAGCTTCTCAGTAGGCCAGGGCTCACCCCTCCACTTT. The rearrangement links TRBV5-6 to TRBJ1-6; maybe TRBD1 (5 bases). CDR3 size: 15 residues. CDR1 and CDR2 (germline): SGHDT, YYEEEE. The V and J ends lost 2 bases and 10 bases respectively, with 16 bases between them.

The V call is TRBV18, the J call TRBJ2-3, with D hard to call. The CDR3 runs 14 residues. V lost 1 base, J lost 1 base, and 6 bases lay in between. Germline V gene data show CDR1 as KGHSH and CDR2 as LQKENI. CDR3 in amino acids: CASSPLSGTDTQYF. CDR3 bases: TGTGCCAGCTCACCACTATCAGGCACAGATACGCAGTATTTT.

This sequence joins TRBV28 and TRBJ2-7; D gene ambiguous. Trimming left V 6 bases short and J 7 bases short, with 28 bases between. From germline, CDR1 is MDHEN and CDR2 SYDVKM. This CDR3 comprises 17 residues. The CDR3 region has the DNA TGTGCCAGCAGCCATACCCGTCAGAGACTTTTACGTTTGGAGCAGTACTTC. Protein: CASSHTRQRLLRLEQYF. The whole variable domain, filled in from reference TRBV28 and TRBJ2-7, reads DVKVTQSSRYLVKRTGEKVFLECVQDMDHENMFWYRQDPGLGLRLIYFSYDVKMKEKGDIPEGYSVSREKKERFSLILESASTNQTSMYLCASSHTRQRLLRLEQYFGPGTRLTVT.

This chain joins TRBV7-9 and TRBJ2-7; TRBD1 agrees at 8 bases. Germline lookup yields CDR1 SEHNR and CDR2 FQNEAQ (reference sequence). J was trimmed by 0 bases and V by 4 bases; bases with no gene match: 14. The CDR3 length is 18 residues. In DNA, the CDR3 is TGTGCCAGCAGCTCAGGCCCTGCCGGACAGGGCCACTCCTACGAGCAGTACTTC. Its protein product is CASSSGPAGQGHSYEQYF.

The rearrangement joins TRBV18 to TRBJ2-6, with a tentative D call TRBD1 (5 bases). The V end lost 3 bases, the J end lost 0 bases, and 9 bases lay between the germline ends. The CDR3 extends over 16 amino acids. Germline assignment: CDR1 KGHSH and CDR2 LQKENI. The CDR3 DNA reads TGTGCCAGCTCACCGGGGCAGGGCTCTGGGGCCAACGTCCTGACTTTC. It encodes CASSPGQGSGANVLTF.

The J gene is TRBJ2-7, the V gene TRBV6-1; TRBD1 might be the D (6 bases). CDR3 size: 14 residues. Germline loops: CDR1 MNHNS, CDR2 SASEGT. Trimming pared 5 bases from V and 2 bases from J, leaving 13 bases between. In DNA form, the CDR3 reads TGTGCCAGCAGTCAGCAGGGGCCAACCTACGAGCAGTACTTC. This codes for CASSQQGPTYEQYF.

The V and J genes are TRBV10-1 and TRBJ2-1; perhaps TRBD1 as D (6 bases). Trimming took off 6 bases at V and 0 bases at J, with 18 bases between the two ends. The CDR3 totals 17 residues. From germline, CDR1 is WNHNN and CDR2 SYGVQD (reference sequence). This CDR3 is CASSSRDTSSSYNEQFF. CDR3 bases: TGCGCCAGCAGCTCCCGGGACACTTCGAGCTCCTACAATGAGCAGTTCTTC.

V usage is TRBV10-2 and J usage is TRBJ2-7; TRBD2 aligns across 11 bases. J was trimmed by 3 bases and V by 2 bases; bases with no gene match: 3. This CDR3 has 15 residues. Looked up from germline, CDR1 is WSHSY and CDR2 is SAAADI. CDR3 DNA: TGCGCCAGCAGTGAGACTAGCGGGGGAGGCTACGAGCAGTACTTC. Translated: CASSETSGGGYEQYF.

The chain uses TRBV6-5 and TRBJ1-3, with 8 bases that match TRBD1. V was clipped by 6 bases and J by 2 bases; unmatched bases: 6. Germline CDR1 and CDR2: MNHEY and SVGAGI. This CDR3 region has 15 residues. The CDR3 region is CASSPRTGPGNTIYF. The CDR3 nucleotides read TGTGCCAGCAGCCCTAGGACAGGGCCTGGAAACACCATATATTTT.

This clone appeared a single time. The rearrangement uses TRBV5-6 and TRBJ2-3; 8 nucleotides match TRBD2. The CDR3 sequence is 16 residues long. Germline assignment: CDR1 SGHDT and CDR2 YYEEEE. With 4 bases clipped from V and 1 base from J, the junction kept 8 bases outside the gene matches. The DNA for the CDR3 is TGTGCCAGCAGCAGGACCCCGGGAGGGGGCACAGATACGCAGTATTTT. Its translation is CASSRTPGGGTDTQYF. Using reference TRBV5-6 and TRBJ2-3 for the parts outside the CDR3, the full variable domain is DAGVTQSPTHLIKTRGQQVTLRCSPKSGHDTVSWYQQALGQGPQFIFQYYEEEERQRGNFPDRFSGHQFPNYSSELNVNALLLGDSALYLCASSRTPGGGTDTQYFGPGTRLTVL.

The J gene is TRBJ2-5, the V gene TRBV27; D may be TRBD2 (7 bases). Trimming cost V 4 bases and J 1 base, with 13 bases left between them. Looked up from germline, CDR1 is MNHEY and CDR2 is SMNVEV (reference sequence). This CDR3 has 15 amino acids. The CDR3 nucleotides are TGTGCCAGCAGTTCGCGAGGGGGGGGCCAAGAGACCCAGTACTTC. Protein: CASSSRGGGQETQYF.

The chain links TRBV7-2 to TRBJ2-1, with 13 bases identical to TRBD2. From germline, CDR1 is SGHTA and CDR2 FQGNSA. The CDR3 length is 15 residues. The V gene end was trimmed by 5 bases and the J gene end by 8 bases; junction bases not matched to a gene: 6. The CDR3, as DNA: TGTGCCAGCAGCGTAACTAGCGGGGGGGCTCATGAGCAGTTCTTC. Encoded protein: CASSVTSGGAHEQFF.

The chain couples TRBV30 to TRBJ2-5; D might be TRBD2 (6 bases). Germline CDR1 GTSNPN, CDR2 SVGIG (reference sequence). V was pared by 1 base and J by 2 bases, with 8 bases between. CDR3 length: 13 residues. The CDR3 is CAWSGLAQETQYF. The CDR3 DNA is TGTGCCTGGAGTGGTCTAGCGCAAGAGACCCAGTACTTC. The complete variable domain, with remaining parts taken from reference TRBV30 and TRBJ2-5, reads SQTIHQWPATLVQPVGSPLSLECTVEGTSNPNLYWYRQAAGRGLQLLFYSVGIGQISSEVPQNLSASRPQDRQFILSSKKLLLSDSGFYLCAWSGLAQETQYFGPGTRLLVL.